This record concerns one T cell receptor beta chain sequence. This clonotype was found many times. Its antigen remains undetermined. Base qualities are missing; no much larger clone stands one base away. Graves' hyperthyroidism was defined as stable when no progression to ophthalmopathy occurred over 18 months of follow-up. The hyperthyroidism patients were between 18 and 65 years old and newly diagnosed, with a disease duration of less than 2 months. Patients with uncontrolled infections, other autoimmune diseases, pregnancy or lactation were excluded. Diagnoses relied on clinical symptoms, serum thyroxine and TRAb, thyroid ultrasound and orbital computed tomography. Ficoll-Paque density gradient centrifugation was used to isolate PBMCs from around 10 ml of fresh peripheral blood. Total RNA was extracted with Trizol reagent, and quality was checked on an Agilent 2100 Bioanalyzer. This entry belongs to a study of T cells in Graves' hyperthyroidism and ophthalmopathy (dated by TCRdb to between 2017 and 2020). Broadly, across the study: Peripheral blood was sampled at the time of initial diagnosis, prior to any treatment. TCR V-J signatures able to tell the groups apart were searched for in a discovery cohort of some 100 patients, of whom fewer than 45 had Graves' ophthalmopathy and more than 55 had stable Graves' hyperthyroidism. An independent validation cohort of about 20 hyperthyroidism patients and approximately 17 patients who later progressed to ophthalmopathy tested prospective prediction of ophthalmopathy. The 100 discovery patients were divided at random into training and test sets in a 7:3 ratio. In several Graves' hyperthyroidism patients, the study also compared T-cell repertoires from thyroid tissue with T-cell repertoires from blood. After sampling, hyperthyroidism patients received methimazole starting at 30 mg daily, and ophthalmopathy patients received high-dose intravenous methylprednisolone. TCR Vbeta CDR3 sequencing of roughly 140 peripheral blood samples (approximately 44 ophthalmopathy, roughly 74 hyperthyroidism and some 17 progressor patients) is reported in the paper. The study at large found these results: Blood samples also contained most of the expanded thyroid clonotypes (frequency above 0.001), which suggests that blood repertoires may reflect thyroid immune responses. Sample size was not statistically predetermined, and investigators were not blinded to group allocation. In cross-validation, a model built on a 13 V-J signature told ophthalmopathy apart from stable hyperthyroidism with approximately 90% sensitivity and about 81% specificity, and in testing the same model reached 80%/75%. In validation, progression to ophthalmopathy was predicted by the model with nearly 71% sensitivity and around 76% specificity, a median of roughly 6 months before onset.

CDR1 and CDR2 were assigned from the germline V gene (reference sequence) as PRHDT and FYEKMQ. The CDR3 contains 14 residues, cysteine and phenylalanine counted. CDR3 DNA only is kept here, 42 bases in frame from base 1. V sheds 0 bases and J sheds 3 bases, leaving 8 bases between their ends. Amplification of TCR beta CDR3 regions was carried out from RNA transcripts. A first-round RT-PCR of the TCR CDR3 used the HTBI primer set with the Qiagen OneStep RT-PCR kit. The libraries were constructed in a second round of multiplex PCR and then size-selected and purified. Paired-end sequencing of the libraries was performed with 100 bp reads on an Illumina HiSeq2000. The study's own analysis went as follows. Raw data were processed with SOAPnuke, discarding reads with adapters, uncalled bases, mean Phred below 15, or no exact constant-primer or identifier match. COPE v1.2.5 was used to merge high-quality paired reads, and clonotypes were defined as unique nucleotide sequences. Clonotypes were aligned to IMGT TRBV, TRBD and TRBJ reference segments using MiTCR v1.1. The analysis included only V-J combinations with a frequency above 0.0001, which together covered 99% to 99.2% of the repertoires. A TCS score was defined as the ratio of F50 (clonal expansion) to E x V (chaos), with BLOSUM62-based TCRdist applied between CDR3 peptides within each V-J. Welch's t-statistics and random forest reduced fewer than 550 V-J features to 13, which were used in a naive Bayes classifier (R e1071). TCRdb reworked the public reads: Q25 trimming with fastp, MiXCR clone assembly, productive beta chains retained. Rows are unified per CDR3 protein, each entry keeping the most common DNA and genes. The V and J calls and clone size are TCRdb's, not the authors'. The sample table shows some 300,000 distinct CDR3 sequences, and around 13% are seen once. The top ten constitute 7.9% of the sample.

Sequences were obtained from blood. The V and J genes are TRBV13 and TRBJ2-5; the D gene assignment is ambiguous. The sequence was collected from a woman in her thirties or forties with Graves' hyperthyroidism. In nucleotides, the sequence is TGTGCCAGCAGCTTAGGGGCAGCTAAAGAGACCCAGTACTTC. The translation is CASSLGAAKETQYF.